These 24 T cell receptor beta chains were all obtained from the same sample, sequenced in a study of blood T cell repertoires in COVID-19. Assay: immunoSEQ multiplex PCR; the TCRdb copy retains only in-frame clones and omits some. The repertoire consists of 200,000 to 300,000 clones, with over 80% occurring once and the leading ten covering around 2.6%. The sequenced sample was PBMCs or T cells enriched from blood (not recorded which). All receptors derive from a woman aged 25 to 39 with acute COVID-19.

The V call is TRBV3-1 (or the pseudogene TRBV3-2), the J call TRBJ1-1; the match to TRBD1 covers 10 bases. Germline loops: CDR1 LGHDT, CDR2 YNNKEL (reference sequence). The length of the CDR3 is 15 residues. J gave up 4 bases and V 1 base, and 3 bases lay outside the gene matches. The CDR3 DNA reads as TGTGCCAGCAGCCAAGCGGACAGGGGGGGCACTGAAGCTTTCTTT. Its translation is CASSQADRGGTEAFF.

The rearrangement joins TRBV4-1 to TRBJ1-2; TRBD1 is a possible D gene (6 bases). CDR1 is MGHRA and CDR2 is YSYEKL in the germline V gene. Trimming removed 4 bases from V and 5 bases from J, with 17 bases in between. The CDR3 runs 15 residues. The CDR3 loop reads CASSREQGTTYGYTF. In nucleotides, the CDR3 is TGCGCCAGCAGCCGAGAACAGGGCACGACTTATGGCTACACCTTC.

CDR3 protein: CASSGRGSGELFF. For the CDR3, the DNA is TGTGCCAGCAGCGGAAGGGGCTCCGGGGAGCTGTTTTTT. V usage is TRBV12-1 and J usage is TRBJ2-2; the D call in the table, TRBD1, was not verified against the DNA. TRBV12-1 is reported as a pseudogene. This CDR3 region has 13 residues.

This clone was found once. The rearrangement uses TRBV5-1 and TRBJ1-4, with 11 bases identical to TRBD1. This CDR3 is built from 15 residues. The J segment lost 2 bases and the V segment lost 4 bases, leaving 1 base of the junction unmatched. Per the germline V gene, CDR1 is SGHRS and CDR2 is YFSETQ. Written as DNA, the CDR3 is TGCGCCAGCAGCCGGGACAGGGGGACTAATGAAAAACTGTTTTTT. This codes for CASSRDRGTNEKLFF.

This chain joins TRBV12-5 and TRBJ2-1; 7 positions match TRBD2. This CDR3 is built from 15 residues. The germline gives CDR1 LGHNT, CDR2 FRNRAP. The V segment lost 2 bases and the J segment 8 bases; nucleotides outside the gene matches: 9. The CDR3 loop is CASGLSTGGGDEQFF. Written as DNA, the CDR3 is TGTGCTAGTGGTTTGTCTACGGGGGGTGGGGATGAGCAGTTCTTC.

The V gene is TRBV25-1, the J gene TRBJ1-1; D call uncertain. V was clipped by 1 base and J by 10 bases, with 7 bases between them. The germline V gene has CDR1 MGHDK and CDR2 SYGVNS. This CDR3 contains 11 residues. The CDR3: CASSESVRAFF. DNA for the CDR3: TGTGCCAGCAGTGAATCGGTGAGAGCTTTCTTT.

V usage is TRBV10-2 and J usage is TRBJ1-1, with D possibly TRBD1 on 6 matching bases. This CDR3 has 16 amino acids. Germline lookup yields CDR1 WSHSY and CDR2 SAAADI. The germline V and J ends were trimmed by 5 bases and 0 bases, with 16 bases remaining between them. CDR3 sequence (DNA): TGCGCCAGCAGTTCAGGGGCCCTTCTCCTGAACACTGAAGCTTTCTTT. Its protein product is CASSSGALLLNTEAFF.

This chain uses TRBV5-6 with TRBJ1-6; 9 nucleotides agree with TRBD1. Germline CDR1 is SGHDT and CDR2 is YYEEEE. The trim removed 2 bases at V and 4 bases at J, leaving 4 bases unmatched. This CDR3 has 16 residues. The CDR3 DNA follows: TGTGCCAGCAGCTTTGGGACAGGGTCTTATAATTCACCCCTCCACTTT. Residues: CASSFGTGSYNSPLHF.

The chain joins TRBV18 to TRBJ1-1; D is undetermined. In germline, CDR1 is KGHSH, CDR2 LQKENI. With 3 bases removed from V and 2 bases from J, the gap between germline ends came to 10 bases. This CDR3 is built from 14 residues. CDR3 residues: CASSPHPINTEAFF. CDR3 coding DNA: TGTGCCAGCTCACCTCACCCTATCAACACTGAAGCTTTCTTT.

This chain links TRBV5-1 with TRBJ2-1; 8 bases map to TRBD2. The junction had 19 bases not matched to a gene; V was cut back by 4 bases and J by 7 bases. The germline V gene encodes CDR1 SGHRS and CDR2 YFSETQ. This CDR3 contains 18 residues. CDR3 in DNA: TGCGCCAGCAGCCCGGGAGGCGCGGAGGGGCGGGGGGCTAATGAGCAGTTCTTC. Protein product: CASSPGGAEGRGANEQFF.

This clone was recorded once. The V gene is TRBV7-2, the J gene TRBJ1-2; no clear D gene. Trimming stripped 1 base from V and 1 base from J, with 10 bases between. CDR1 and CDR2 (germline): SGHTA, FQGNSA. The length of the CDR3 is 15 residues. This CDR3 is CASSLVRILNYGYTF. The DNA of the CDR3 is TGTGCCAGCAGCTTAGTGAGGATTCTTAACTATGGCTACACCTTC.

The DNA of the CDR3 is TGTGCCAGCAGCTCGAGGGAGGGAGTAGATGCTTTCTTT. Protein: CASSSREGVDAFF. The genes are TRBV7-2 and TRBJ1-1; D is ambiguous. This CDR3 is 13 amino acids long. In germline, CDR1 is SGHTA, CDR2 FQGNSA. Trimming removed 4 bases at V and 11 bases at J, with 17 bases between.

CDR3 in amino acids: CASSLSGGAYSGNTIYF. CDR3 in DNA: TGTGCCAGCTCACTTTCAGGGGGCGCTTACTCTGGAAACACCATATATTTT. This chain links TRBV18 with TRBJ1-3, with 8 bases matching TRBD1. CDR3 size: 17 residues. CDR1 is KGHSH and CDR2 is LQKENI in the germline V gene. V dropped 4 bases and J dropped 0; count of bases not matched to a gene: 8. The variable domain in full, with the rest retrieved from reference TRBV18 and TRBJ1-3, is NAGVMQNPRHLVRRRGQEARLRCSPMKGHSHVYWYRQLPEEGLKFMVYLQKENIIDESGMPKERFSAEFPKEGPSILRIQQVVRGDSAAYFCASSLSGGAYSGNTIYFGEGSWLTVV.

This clone was detected a few times. The chain couples TRBV5-1 to TRBJ2-1, with D unresolved. There are 15 residues in the CDR3. V gave up 5 bases and J gave up 1 base, with 13 bases separating them. CDR1 and CDR2 (germline): SGHRS, YFSETQ. As DNA, the CDR3 is TGCGCCAGCAGTCCAATTCTAGGATCCTACAATGAGCAGTTCTTC. Its translation: CASSPILGSYNEQFF.

This chain connects TRBV3-1 (or the pseudogene TRBV3-2) to TRBJ1-5; D is unresolved. Trimming took off 4 bases at V and 3 bases at J, with 13 bases between the two ends. There are 15 residues in the CDR3. Germline V gene lookup returns CDR1 LGHDT and CDR2 YNNKEL (reference sequence). The CDR3 reads CASSPHSGVNQPQHF. The CDR3 bases are TGTGCCAGCAGCCCACACTCTGGAGTCAATCAGCCCCAGCATTTT.

CDR3 region: CASSKGAGGFEKLFF. CDR3 in DNA: TGTGCCAGCAGCAAAGGGGCAGGGGGTTTTGAAAAACTGTTTTTT. V is TRBV21-1 and J is TRBJ1-4; the table gives TRBD1 as D, unverified against the DNA. TRBV21-1 is marked as a pseudogene. The CDR3 is 15 residues long.

The CDR3 nucleotides read TGTGCCAGCAGCTTATATACTGGAAGGAGGGAGACCCAGTACTTC. Translation gives CASSLYTGRRETQYF. The genes are TRBV11-2 and TRBJ2-5; D perhaps matches TRBD2 (5 bases). The germline V and J ends were trimmed by 2 bases and 5 bases, with 15 bases remaining between them. Germline V CDR1 and CDR2: SGHAT, FQNNGV. This CDR3 has 15 amino acids. Filled out from reference TRBV11-2 and TRBJ2-5, the complete variable domain reads EAGVAQSPRYKIIEKRQSVAFWCNPISGHATLYWYQQILGQGPKLLIQFQNNGVVDDSQLPKDRFSAERLKGVDSTLKIQPAKLEDSAVYLCASSLYTGRRETQYFGPGTRLLVL.

This clone was seen once. The chain combines TRBV2 with TRBJ2-5; 7 nucleotides align to TRBD1. The CDR3 length is 14 residues. Losses at the gene ends were 9 bases for V and 0 bases for J; bases not matched to a gene: 7. In germline, CDR1 is SNHLY, CDR2 FYNNEI. The CDR3, as DNA: TGTGCCAGTGGGGGACAGTACGACCAAGAGACCCAGTACTTC. Protein sequence: CASGGQYDQETQYF. Looking up the rest from reference TRBV2 and TRBJ2-5 gives the full variable domain: EPEVTQTPSHQVTQMGQEVILRCVPISNHLYFYWYRQILGQKVEFLVSFYNNEISEKSEIFDDQFSVERPDGSNFTLKIRSTKLEDSAMYFCASGGQYDQETQYFGPGTRLLVL.

The chain couples TRBV9 to TRBJ2-6; D gene unclear. CDR3 length: 15 amino acids. V was cut by 4 bases and J by 4 bases, with 12 bases left in between. Germline V gives CDR1 SGDLS, CDR2 YYNGEE. CDR3 nucleotide sequence: TGTGCCAGCAGCTCCCGGGTGGCCGGGGCCAACGTCCTGACTTTC. Its translation: CASSSRVAGANVLTF.

The J gene is TRBJ1-2, the V gene TRBV6-5, with 7 positions matching TRBD1. CDR1 is MNHEY and CDR2 is SVGAGI in the germline V gene. The CDR3 totals 13 residues. V lost 7 bases, J lost 6 bases, and 8 bases stayed unmatched. CDR3 DNA sequence: TGTGCCAGCAATACACTGGGGACAGATGGCTACACCTTC. This gives the protein CASNTLGTDGYTF.

The chain combines TRBV6-5 with TRBJ1-2; D is possibly TRBD1 (5 bases). The germline CDR1 and CDR2 sequences are MNHEY and SVGAGI. The CDR3 runs to 15 residues. The V gene lost 0 bases and the J gene lost 6 bases, with 14 bases spanning the gap. The CDR3 loop is CASSYSMEGFDGYTF. Written as DNA, the CDR3 is TGTGCCAGCAGTTACTCGATGGAGGGGTTTGATGGCTACACCTTC.

The chain recombines TRBV5-1 with TRBJ1-4; 7 positions match TRBD1. The V gene's germline CDR1 is SGHRS and CDR2 YFSETQ. The V and J ends lost 0 bases and 8 bases, in that order; junction bases with no gene match: 7. This CDR3 is 15 amino acids long. The CDR3 loop reads CASSLAGGKGEKLFF. The CDR3 nucleotides are TGCGCCAGCAGCTTGGCAGGGGGAAAGGGAGAAAAACTGTTTTTT.

This clone came up once. The J gene is TRBJ1-1, the V gene TRBV30; D is unclear. V was cut by 3 bases and J by 5 bases, with 13 bases left in between. Germline CDR1 GTSNPN, CDR2 SVGIG (reference sequence). CDR3 size: 13 residues. This CDR3 reads CAWSGSRGTEAFF. The CDR3 DNA is TGTGCCTGGAGCGGTAGCCGGGGAACTGAAGCTTTCTTT. The whole variable domain, filled in from reference TRBV30 and TRBJ1-1, reads SQTIHQWPATLVQPVGSPLSLECTVEGTSNPNLYWYRQAAGRGLQLLFYSVGIGQISSEVPQNLSASRPQDRQFILSSKKLLLSDSGFYLCAWSGSRGTEAFFGQGTRLTVV.

The CDR3 DNA is TGCGCCAGCAGCTTGTTTGGCCCCGGGACAGGGGGATACGAGCAGTACTTC. Translation gives CASSLFGPGTGGYEQYF. The chain links TRBV5-1 to TRBJ2-7; 11 bases agree with TRBD1. The CDR3 runs to 17 residues. Trimming at V came to 1 base and at J to 4 bases, leaving 10 bases not matched to a gene. In germline, CDR1 is SGHRS, CDR2 YFSETQ.